The 32 T cell receptor beta chains in this list originate from one sample, sequenced in a study of T cells after yellow fever vaccination. Each CDR3 protein gets one entry after TCRdb re-called the 5' RACE reads with MiXCR. The sample lists roughly 320,000 distinct CDR3 sequences, roughly a tenth occurring once. The sample in question was CD4+ T cells sorted from PBMCs, obtained 45 days after the yellow fever booster vaccination. The source of these receptors is a man younger than 35 who received the YFV17D yellow fever vaccine.

There are a few counts of this clonotype. The chain combines TRBV12-3 or TRBV12-4 with TRBJ1-5, with 7 nucleotides matching TRBD1. Trimming took 6 bases from V and 5 from J; bases not matched to a gene: 13. This CDR3 is 16 amino acids long. The CDR3 sequence: CASSIPSSTGHQPQHF. CDR3 DNA sequence: TGTGCCAGCAGCATCCCAAGTTCGACAGGGCATCAGCCCCAGCATTTT.

This chain joins TRBV2 and TRBJ2-4, with unresolved D. The CDR3 covers 13 residues. V was cut by 8 bases and J by 4 bases, with 12 bases left in between. Germline-derived CDR1 and CDR2 are SNHLY and FYNNEI. The CDR3 loop is CASSPHLKNIQYF. CDR3 sequence (DNA): TGTGCCAGCTCTCCACACCTGAAAAACATTCAGTACTTC.

This clonotype was counted ten times or more. The chain recombines TRBV5-1 with TRBJ2-1; D tentatively fits TRBD1 or TRBD2 (7 bases each). Looked up from germline, CDR1 is SGHRS and CDR2 is YFSETQ. The CDR3 is 15 amino acids. V was pared by 4 bases and J by 3 bases, with 14 bases between. Here the CDR3 DNA reads TGCGCCAGCAGCCCGGGGGGACAGAGCTACAATGAGCAGTTCTTC. Protein product: CASSPGGQSYNEQFF.

This chain links TRBV6-5 with TRBJ1-2; D not certain. V lost 4 bases and J lost 3, with 6 bases in between. The CDR3 covers 12 residues. The germline gives CDR1 MNHEY, CDR2 SVGAGI. CDR3 nucleotide sequence: TGTGCCAGCAGTTCGGGATACTATGGCTACACCTTC. This translates into CASSSGYYGYTF.

This clonotype was recorded a few times. The CDR3 sequence is CASSYSWDYNEQFF. In nucleotides, the CDR3 is TGTGCCAGCAGTTACTCGTGGGACTACAATGAGCAGTTCTTC. This sequence joins TRBV6-6 and TRBJ2-1, with D hard to call. The CDR3 consists of 14 residues. CDR1 is MNHNY and CDR2 is SVGAGI in the germline V gene (reference sequence). V lost 0 bases, J lost 3 bases, and 6 bases lay in between.

The chain employs TRBV5-1 and TRBJ2-1, with 7 positions matching TRBD2. CDR1 SGHRS and CDR2 YFSETQ come from the germline V gene. This CDR3 is 15 amino acids long. Trimming cost V 6 bases and J 7 bases; bases outside gene matches: 13. The CDR3 DNA reads TGCGCCAGCACAAGAACGGTAGCGGGCGGTAATGAGCAGTTCTTC. Residues: CASTRTVAGGNEQFF.

This clonotype has a single count. J is TRBJ2-5 and V is TRBV5-1; 15 nucleotides line up with TRBD2. V lost 4 bases to trimming and J lost 4 bases; unmatched junction nucleotides: 8. Germline-derived CDR1 and CDR2 are SGHRS and YFSETQ. The CDR3 consists of 17 residues. The CDR3 here is CASSEGLAGGSGETQYF. CDR3 in DNA: TGCGCCAGCAGCGAGGGACTAGCGGGGGGATCGGGAGAGACCCAGTACTTC. Drawing the rest from reference TRBV5-1 and TRBJ2-5, the complete variable domain is KAGVTQTPRYLIKTRGQQVTLSCSPISGHRSVSWYQQTPGQGLQFLFEYFSETQRNKGNFPGRFSGRQFSNSRSEMNVSTLELGDSALYLCASSEGLAGGSGETQYFGPGTRLLVL.

J is TRBJ2-5 and V is TRBV4-2; a possible D gene is TRBD1 (5 bases). The germline gives CDR1 LGHNA, CDR2 YNFKEQ. V was trimmed by 0 bases and J by 2 bases, leaving 16 bases between them. This CDR3 has 17 amino acids. CDR3 DNA: TGTGCCAGCAGCCAAGATAATGATCCTAGGGGACAAGAGACCCAGTACTTC. Translated: CASSQDNDPRGQETQYF.

This clonotype has a handful of counts. V gene TRBV6-6 combines with J gene TRBJ1-5, with 8 bases matching TRBD1. CDR3 length: 15 amino acids. V lost 5 bases to trimming and J lost 4 bases; unmatched junction nucleotides: 7. Germline V gives CDR1 MNHNY, CDR2 SVGAGI (reference sequence). The CDR3 here is CASSLRRDRNQPQHF. The CDR3 DNA follows: TGTGCCAGCAGTCTCCGCCGGGACAGGAATCAGCCCCAGCATTTT.

This clonotype was seen ten or more times. V usage is TRBV4-1 and J usage is TRBJ1-6; D not certain. Between the trimmed V and J ends, which lost 1 base and 6 bases, there was a span of 4 bases. Per the germline V gene, CDR1 is MGHRA and CDR2 is YSYEKL. CDR3 length equals 13 residues. The DNA for the CDR3 is TGCGCCAGCAGCCAAGTTGTTAATTCACCCCTCCACTTT. This sequence encodes CASSQVVNSPLHF.

Of note for this clonotype: A much larger clone differs from this one at a single base, so this may be a read error. The rearrangement uses TRBV5-1 and TRBJ2-3; the D gene could be TRBD1 or TRBD2 (5 bases each). The germline V gene has CDR1 SGHRS and CDR2 YFSETQ. The length of the CDR3 is 14 residues. Written as DNA, the CDR3 is TGCGCCAGCAGCATCGGGACCCTCACAGTTACGCAGTATTTT. Protein product: CASSIGTLTVTQYF.

V gene TRBV19 combines with J gene TRBJ2-1; 9 nucleotides line up with TRBD1. Germline CDR1 is LNHDA and CDR2 is SQIVND (reference sequence). The CDR3 runs to 14 residues. With V trimmed by 5 bases and J by 7 bases, 6 bases remained unmatched. Written as DNA, the CDR3 is TGTGCCAGTAGTCCTGGACAGGGGCAGAATGAGCAGTTCTTC. Protein: CASSPGQGQNEQFF.

This clonotype was seen a few times. The CDR3 spells CASRQMKGAGANEKLFF. The CDR3 bases are TGTGCCAGCAGACAAATGAAGGGGGCTGGGGCTAATGAAAAACTGTTTTTT. The rearrangement uses TRBV11-2 and TRBJ1-4, with 7 bases matching TRBD1. Per the germline V gene, CDR1 is SGHAT and CDR2 is FQNNGV. The CDR3 is 17 residues long. The ends lost 6 bases at V and 3 bases at J; junction bases unmatched: 13.

The sample holds a few counts of this clonotype. The chain joins TRBV10-2 to TRBJ1-1; D not resolved. Germline CDR1 reads WSHSY; CDR2 reads SAAADI. V was pared by 5 bases and J by 0 bases, with 10 bases between. CDR3 length: 14 residues. The DNA of the CDR3 is TGCGCCAGCAGTAGGCCTTACATGAACACTGAAGCTTTCTTT. It codes for CASSRPYMNTEAFF.

V gene TRBV7-8 combines with J gene TRBJ2-3; a possible D gene is TRBD1 (6 bases). Germline assignment: CDR1 SGHVS and CDR2 FQNEAQ. The V end was cut by 3 bases, the J end by 3 bases, with 16 bases between. The CDR3 extends over 16 amino acids. CDR3 amino acids: CASSFPHGGRTDTQYF. In nucleotides, the CDR3 is TGTGCCAGCAGCTTCCCTCATGGGGGCCGGACAGATACGCAGTATTTT. The full variable domain, with the rest looked up from reference TRBV7-8 and TRBJ2-3, is GAGVSQSPRYKVAKRGQDVALRCDPISGHVSLFWYQQALGQGPEFLTYFQNEAQLDKSGLPSDRFFAERPEGSVSTLKIQRTQQEDSAVYLCASSFPHGGRTDTQYFGPGTRLTVL.

This clonotype was recorded a few times. This CDR3 reads CASSLALGARFF. Here the CDR3 DNA reads TGCGCCAGCAGCTTGGCCTTGGGGGCCCGGTTCTTC. The rearrangement links TRBV5-1 to TRBJ2-1; a weak D match, TRBD1 (6 bases). The V gene lost 0 bases and the J gene lost 15 bases, with 13 bases spanning the gap. CDR3 length equals 12 residues. Germline V lookup: CDR1 SGHRS, CDR2 YFSETQ.

The rearrangement joins TRBV3-2 to TRBJ2-7; the table names TRBD1, a call not compared with the DNA. TRBV3-2 is given as a pseudogene. This CDR3 contains 13 residues. The CDR3 sequence is CASSPPPQREQYF. CDR3 sequence (DNA): TGTGCCAGCAGTCCCCCCCCTCAGAGGGAGCAGTACTTC.

This clonotype was detected a few times. The conserved phenylalanine or tryptophan normally closing the CDR3 is absent here, so this likely arose from a read error. It is unclear where the CDR3 begins or ends on the DNA, so no DNA is shown, and the CDR3 is as TCRdb lists it. This chain links TRBV29-1 with TRBJ1-2; TRBD1 is the table's D call, not checked against the DNA. From its first to its last residue, the CDR3 has 8 amino acids. Germline V lookup: CDR1 SQVTM, CDR2 ANQGSEA. The CDR3 loop reads CSDDRAAY.

The CDR3 coding sequence is TGTGCCAGCAGCTTGGGGGGGTCAGGGGCCACGTCTTGGCAGGAGACCCAGTACTTC. Protein product: CASSLGGSGATSWQETQYF. V and J are TRBV5-4 and TRBJ2-5, with a tentative D call TRBD1 (6 bases). The CDR3 has 19 residues. Germline V gene lookup returns CDR1 SGHNT and CDR2 YYREEE (reference sequence). The ends were cut back, 0 bases at V and 5 bases at J, with 26 bases in the middle. The full variable domain, its missing parts supplied by reference TRBV5-4 and TRBJ2-5, is ETGVTQSPTHLIKTRGQQVTLRCSSQSGHNTVSWYQQALGQGPQFIFQYYREEENGRGNFPPRFSGLQFPNYSSELNVNALELDDSALYLCASSLGGSGATSWQETQYFGPGTRLLVL.

This clonotype was observed a handful of times. The chain is built from TRBV6-2 or TRBV6-3 and TRBJ1-2, with 7 bases fitting TRBD1. Germline lookup yields CDR1 MNHEY and CDR2 SVGEGT. V dropped 10 bases and J dropped 2; count of bases not matched to a gene: 7. The CDR3 runs to 13 residues. The CDR3 sequence: CATRDSDNYGYTF. In DNA form, the CDR3 reads TGTGCCACCAGGGACAGCGACAACTATGGCTACACCTTC.

The chain has TRBV7-2 and TRBJ2-7; the D gene could be TRBD1 or TRBD2 (5 bases each). The V gene lost 3 bases and the J gene lost 0 bases, with 9 bases spanning the gap. The CDR3 spans 14 residues. CDR1 is SGHTA, CDR2 FQGNSA, per germline. The CDR3 DNA sequence: TGTGCCAGCAGCTTCGGGACGAGCTCCTACGAGCAGTACTTC. Protein sequence: CASSFGTSSYEQYF.

This clonotype was seen ten or more times. The chain joins TRBV9 to TRBJ1-1, with 7 bases fitting TRBD1. The germline CDR1 and CDR2 sequences are SGDLS and YYNGEE. The CDR3 is 17 amino acids. Trimming removed 0 bases from V and 2 bases from J; junction bases left unmatched: 10. The CDR3 coding sequence is TGTGCCAGCAGCGTAGCTACGGGGGGACAGCCTAACACTGAAGCTTTCTTT. This codes for CASSVATGGQPNTEAFF. Variable domain in full (rest from reference TRBV9 and TRBJ1-1): DSGVTQTPKHLITATGQRVTLRCSPRSGDLSVYWYQQSLDQGLQFLIQYYNGEERAKGNILERFSAQQFPDLHSELNLSSLELGDSALYFCASSVATGGQPNTEAFFGQGTRLTVV.

This clonotype was detected a few times. V is TRBV29-1 and J is TRBJ1-1, with D hard to call. V gave up 6 bases and J gave up 0 bases, with 14 bases separating them. CDR1 and CDR2 (germline): SQVTM, ANQGSEA. CDR3 length: 14 residues. The CDR3 region has the DNA TGCAGCGTGAGGAACCGGGCACTGAACACTGAAGCTTTCTTT. Its protein product is CSVRNRALNTEAFF.

This clonotype was observed a handful of times. The J gene is TRBJ1-5, the V gene TRBV3-1; D is ambiguous. Trimming cost V 1 base and J 1 base, with 8 bases left between them. This CDR3 has 15 amino acids. CDR1 is LGHDT and CDR2 is YNNKEL in the germline V gene (reference sequence). The CDR3 nucleotides are TGTGCCAGCAGCCAAGGGGCGGGGAGCAATCAGCCCCAGCATTTT. Translated, it gives CASSQGAGSNQPQHF.

The J gene is TRBJ1-2, the V gene TRBV12-3 or TRBV12-4, with 8 nucleotides matching TRBD1. The trim removed 6 bases at V and 9 bases at J, leaving 6 bases unmatched. The CDR3 covers 12 residues. The CDR3 DNA reads as TGTGCCAGCAGCCTCGGACAGGGAAGCTACACCTTC. Translated: CASSLGQGSYTF.

In this sample, this clonotype turned up many times. V usage is TRBV5-1 and J usage is TRBJ1-2, with 8 bases lining up with TRBD1. CDR1 is SGHRS and CDR2 is YFSETQ in the germline V gene. The CDR3 loop spans 16 amino acids. J was trimmed by 3 bases and V by 0 bases; bases with no gene match: 7. The CDR3 nucleotides are TGCGCCAGCAGCTTGGGACAGGGGAAATTGGACTATGGCTACACCTTC. Translating gives CASSLGQGKLDYGYTF. The entire variable domain, with the rest obtained from reference TRBV5-1 and TRBJ1-2, is as follows: KAGVTQTPRYLIKTRGQQVTLSCSPISGHRSVSWYQQTPGQGLQFLFEYFSETQRNKGNFPGRFSGRQFSNSRSEMNVSTLELGDSALYLCASSLGQGKLDYGYTFGSGTRLTVV.

J is TRBJ1-1 and V is TRBV5-6, with D perhaps TRBD1 (5 bases). Germline lookup yields CDR1 SGHDT and CDR2 YYEEEE. The CDR3 is made up of 14 amino acids. V was cut by 4 bases and J by 2 bases, with 12 bases left in between. Here the CDR3 reads CASSVRDRNTEAFF. The CDR3 DNA sequence: TGTGCCAGCAGCGTCAGGGACCGTAACACTGAAGCTTTCTTT.

The rearrangement joins TRBV20-1 to TRBJ2-2; 9 positions match TRBD1. Looked up from germline, CDR1 is DFQATT and CDR2 is SNEGSKA (reference sequence). With V trimmed by 3 bases and J by 3 bases, 8 bases remained unmatched. The CDR3 spans 16 residues. For the CDR3, the DNA is TGCAGTGCTAGGAGATGGGACAGGGATTACACCGGGGAGCTGTTTTTT. Encoded protein: CSARRWDRDYTGELFF.

This clonotype was recorded a few times. J is TRBJ2-7 and V is TRBV7-9; 7 nucleotides line up with TRBD1. J was trimmed by 5 bases and V by 2 bases; bases with no gene match: 9. The CDR3 is made up of 15 amino acids. From germline, CDR1 is SEHNR and CDR2 FQNEAQ (reference sequence). DNA for the CDR3: TGTGCCAGCAGCTTATTTTCACAGGGGTTTAACGAGCAGTACTTC. This translates into CASSLFSQGFNEQYF. Based on the CDR3 plus reference TRBV7-9 and TRBJ2-7, the full variable domain is DTGVSQNPRHKITKRGQNVTFRCDPISEHNRLYWYRQTLGQGPEFLTYFQNEAQLEKSRLLSDRFSAERPKGSFSTLEIQRTEQGDSAMYLCASSLFSQGFNEQYFGPGTRLTVT.

This rearrangement joins TRBV7-2 to TRBJ2-1; D not resolved. The germline gives CDR1 SGHTA, CDR2 FQGNSA. The V end lost 5 bases, the J end lost 6 bases, and 11 bases lay between the germline ends. The CDR3 covers 13 residues. CDR3 residues: CASSVGQFNEQFF. In nucleotides, the CDR3 is TGTGCCAGCAGCGTCGGGCAATTCAATGAGCAGTTCTTC.

A few counts support this clonotype. The DNA of the CDR3 is TGTGCCAGCAGCTCAGTAAAACACGGCGTCGGCAGAAATGAAAAACTGTTTTTT. As protein: CASSSVKHGVGRNEKLFF. The chain recombines TRBV11-2 with TRBJ1-4; D not certain. V lost 4 bases to trimming and J lost 5 bases, with 23 bases between them. The germline gives CDR1 SGHAT, CDR2 FQNNGV. The CDR3 runs to 18 residues.

The chain joins TRBV9 to TRBJ2-4; 7 nucleotides line up with TRBD1. CDR1 is SGDLS and CDR2 is YYNGEE in the germline V gene. After removal of 0 bases from V and 10 bases from J, the junction contained 10 bases not matched to a gene. The CDR3 spans 15 residues. CDR3 bases: TGTGCCAGCAGCGTAGCCCCTAGGAAGGGGGCTATTCAGTACTTC. Protein sequence: CASSVAPRKGAIQYF.